Detailed here is one T cell receptor (beta chain). Its recognized antigen is unknown. No base qualities exist here, and no much larger clone lies one base off it. The treatment or condition label corresponds to: about 20 received Ad26.COV2.S at low or high dose, single or two shots; a few received placebo; per-sample allocation not given. Repertoires of vaccine and placebo recipients were sequenced from samples taken on day 63 after the first injection. In Cohort 1b, 20 to 25 adults aged 18-55 years were enrolled at a single site in Boston, USA, between 29 July and 7 August 2020. Ad26.COV2.S was a replication-incompetent adenovirus type 26 vector that expressed a prefusion-stabilized SARS-CoV-2 spike protein derived from the original Wuhan strain. TCRbeta CDR3 regions were sequenced with the immunoSEQ Assay. After extraction, genomic DNA underwent amplification by bias-controlled multiplex PCR, followed by high-throughput sequencing. As for how the authors treated the data: To quantify the absolute abundance of every unique TCRbeta CDR3 region, sequences were collapsed and filtered. T cell fraction was estimated by normalizing TCRbeta template counts to usable DNA, which was measured by amplifying reference genes present in all nucleated cells. Repertoire TCRs were annotated as SARS-CoV-2-specific by exact matching of V gene, CDR3 amino acid sequence and J gene to a known reactive TCR set. The reference SARS-CoV-2 TCR set was derived from MIRA and filtered for enrichment in COVID-19-positive ImmuneCODE repertoires, a step that removed public or cross-reactive TCRs. Using the MIRA antigens, annotated TCRs were further analysed by specific ORF or by position within an ORF. Breadth was defined as the number of annotated unique rearrangements divided by the total number of unique productive rearrangements, and depth was defined as the summed frequency of the annotated unique rearrangements. Two-sided Wilcoxon rank-sum tests were used to compare TCR breadth between groups. The clones in this table, taken by TCRdb from immuneACCESS, are in-frame only. Not every clone is retained; where verified, under half of the shortfall comes from an unresolved V gene, and the cause of the rest is unknown. D and trimming were read from the DNA, whereas the V and J calls and clone size are those reported in that table. This sample has about 350,000 clones in its table, and 70% to 90% of those were observed once. The ten largest clones add up to 2.5% to 3.5% of the sample.

This sample was included in a study of Ad26.COV2.S vaccination and SARS-CoV-2 variants (dated by TCRdb to about 2021). About the study as a whole: Donors in the vaccine arm were drawn from COV1001, a multicentre, randomized, double-blind, placebo-controlled phase I-IIa trial testing Ad26.COV2.S in healthy adults. Ad26.COV2.S was administered intramuscularly at 5 x 10^10 or 1 x 10^11 viral particles, either as a single shot or as two shots given 56 days apart. Sequencing of the TCRbeta repertoire served to evaluate the specificity and breadth of SARS-CoV-2-reactive T cell receptors following Ad26.COV2.S vaccination. The TCR-sequenced set comprised about 30 samples: some 19 Ad26.COV2.S vaccine recipients, 5 placebo recipients and 8 SARS-CoV-2 convalescent individuals. Trial participants were randomized into five groups of five: low-dose or high-dose Ad26.COV2.S given once or twice, or placebo on both occasions. Throughout the experiments and outcome assessment, investigators stayed blinded to trial group allocation.

The paper as a whole reports these results and caveats: The authors noted that the TCR breadth and depth analyses may have underestimated total T cell responses. Comparing responses between vaccine doses or regimens was not something the study was powered to do. After vaccination, spike-specific CD8+ and CD4+ T cell responses were reported to show substantial breadth. Vaccine and placebo recipients had comparable non-spike TCR breadth, which fits with the vaccine containing only spike. Ad26.COV2.S recipients had higher spike-specific TCR breadth than placebo recipients (P = 0.0014).

The CDR3 spans 16 residues, from the cysteine through the phenylalanine. Only the CDR3 portion is preserved as DNA: 48 bases, with reading frame beginning at the first base. Sequences KGHDR (CDR1) and SFDVKD (CDR2) are obtained from the germline V gene. Trimming at the junction amounts to 3 bases on V and 1 base on J, and the germline ends lie 13 bases apart. This receptor chain uses TRBV24-1 and TRBJ2-3; the D call is possibly TRBD1 or TRBD2, each sharing 5 bases. Material: peripheral blood, obtained in a trial of Ad26.COV2.S vaccine versus placebo. This sequence was found in a person aged 18-60 years who received the Ad26.COV2.S COVID-19 vaccine or a placebo. The DNA sequence follows: TGTGCCACCAGTGATCCCAGGGTGAGGGGCACAGATACGCAGTATTTT. This gives the protein CATSDPRVRGTDTQYF.